The entry below describes one T cell receptor beta chain. Its specificity is not known. This record comes from a study of cytomegalovirus exposure and HLA in healthy donors. General study findings and limits: The HLA-A and HLA-B alleles of most subjects were reportedly predicted accurately from TCR beta sequences. Earlier analysis found most TCR beta V segments productive about 87% or about 30% of the time. Presence/absence analyses assumed roughly uniform sequencing depth across donors, which may not hold.

The CDR3 totals 13 residues. The germline V gene encodes CDR1 MGHRA and CDR2 YSYEKL. 13 Jbeta primers and 60 Vbeta primers were used for the PCR. The repertoire was sequenced with immunoSEQ multiplex PCR; TCRdb's copy has only in-frame clones and lacks some. The specimen's table records 200,000 or so clones. When sampled, the donors appeared nominally healthy, though they likely had unrecorded immune exposures. Material: PBMCs. The chain joins TRBV4-1 to TRBJ2-5, with a weak D call TRBD1 (6 bases). The J call may be mistaken, given a closer DNA end match to TRBJ2-7. The TCR sequence derives from a boy aged 5-17 years in good health and CMV-seronegative. The CDR3 reads CASSQRGNTEQYF. CDR3 DNA sequence: TGCGCCAGCAGCCAAAGGGGGAATACCGAGCAGTACTTC.